Shown below are 31 T cell receptor beta chains from a single sample sequenced in a study of blood T cells in healthy people across ages (dated by TCRdb to 2013 to 2016). The library was obtained by 5' RACE. For sequencing, an Illumina HiSeq 2500 was employed. The second PCR ran for about 7 to 11 cycles and used a J-beta primer mix along with a sample-barcoded 5' primer. TCRdb applied fastp at Q25 and MiXCR to the public reads, then kept only in-frame beta chains. Identical CDR3 protein sequences are pooled into one entry, listed with their most common genes and DNA. The sample profile shows about 970,000 distinct CDR3 sequences; roughly 47% of them were found once. 20% to 25% of the sample lies in the top ten. The sample comprised blood. These receptors were collected from a woman aged 55-70 years in good health.

The chain has TRBV24-1 and TRBJ2-7, with D unresolved. Trimming left V 5 bases short and J 2 bases short, with 18 bases between. The CDR3 has 16 residues. CDR1 is KGHDR and CDR2 is SFDVKD in the germline V gene. The CDR3 loop is CATSGPNSENPYEQYF. The CDR3 DNA follows: TGTGCCACCAGTGGTCCCAACAGCGAAAATCCCTACGAGCAGTACTTC.

The chain recombines TRBV11-2 with TRBJ2-5; no clear D. This CDR3 region has 15 residues. CDR1 and CDR2 (germline): SGHAT, FQNNGV. V gave up 0 bases and J gave up 2 bases, with 10 bases separating them. CDR3 coding DNA: TGTGCCAGCAGCTTAGATCCGGGCCCGCAAGAGACCCAGTACTTC. Its protein is CASSLDPGPQETQYF.

A note on this clonotype: A much larger clone lies one base from this, so it may be a read error. The CDR3 DNA reads as TGTGCCAGCATCGACAGGGGGTCTGGGGCCAACGTCCCGACTTTC. This sequence encodes CASIDRGSGANVPTF. The chain links TRBV28 to TRBJ2-6, with TRBD1 matching 9 bases. The CDR3 has 15 residues. Germline lookup yields CDR1 MDHEN and CDR2 SYDVKM.

The chain joins TRBV2 to TRBJ1-2; TRBD1 is a possible D gene (6 bases). The germline gives CDR1 SNHLY, CDR2 FYNNEI. Trimming removed 9 bases from V and 2 bases from J, with 7 bases in between. The CDR3 extends over 11 amino acids. The CDR3: CASGQNYGYTF. In nucleotides, the CDR3 is TGTGCCAGTGGACAGAACTATGGCTACACCTTC.

The genes are TRBV12-3 or TRBV12-4 and TRBJ2-4, with TRBD2 matching over 8 bases. The J segment lost 13 bases and the V segment lost 2 bases, leaving 13 bases of the junction unmatched. The CDR3 consists of 15 residues. CDR3 in DNA: TGTGCCAGCAGTTTAAGGCTCGGGGGGGCGGAGGAGCAGTACTTC. As protein: CASSLRLGGAEEQYF.

The table lists this clonotype with many counts. The chain couples TRBV20-1 to TRBJ1-5, with 8 bases fitting TRBD1. Trimming took 2 bases from V and 7 from J; bases not matched to a gene: 7. The CDR3 runs 14 residues. Germline lookup yields CDR1 DFQATT and CDR2 SNEGSKA (reference sequence). The CDR3: CSARRGQVGQPQHF. The CDR3 DNA sequence: TGCAGTGCTAGAAGGGGACAGGTGGGGCAGCCCCAGCATTTT.

The chain couples TRBV6-1 to TRBJ2-7; possibly TRBD1 for D (6 bases). Germline CDR1 is MNHNS and CDR2 is SASEGT. Trimming removed 5 bases at V and 3 bases at J, with 14 bases between. This CDR3 has 14 amino acids. Here the CDR3 DNA reads TGTGCCAGCAGTCCCCCGGGCAGGGGCTACGAGCAGTACTTC. Protein product: CASSPPGRGYEQYF.

The chain has TRBV6-2 or TRBV6-3 and TRBJ1-2; D is unclear. The CDR3 totals 14 residues. Trimming removed 4 bases from V and 4 bases from J, with 13 bases in between. Germline assignment: CDR1 MNHEY and CDR2 SVGEGT. CDR3 coding DNA: TGTGCCAGCAGTTTCGCACAGCAATCCTATGGCTACACCTTC. Amino acids: CASSFAQQSYGYTF.

This chain connects TRBV7-3 to TRBJ2-3; possibly TRBD2 for D (6 bases). This CDR3 is 13 amino acids long. CDR1 is SGHTA and CDR2 is FQGTGA in the germline V gene. V was trimmed by 5 bases and J by 7 bases, leaving 13 bases between them. CDR3 nucleotides: TGTGCCAGCAGCACCGACGGGGGAAATACGCAGTATTTT. Its protein product is CASSTDGGNTQYF.

The chain recombines TRBV20-1 with TRBJ2-7, with TRBD1 matching over 9 bases. V trimming: 3 bases; J trimming: 7 bases; junction bases outside the gene matches: 7. CDR3 length: 13 residues. Germline V gives CDR1 DFQATT, CDR2 SNEGSKA (reference sequence). The CDR3 bases are TGCAGTGCTAGCCGGGACAGGGCGCGGGAGCAGTACTTC. Residues: CSASRDRAREQYF.

There are a few counts of this clonotype. The chain has TRBV4-1 and TRBJ2-3; no reliable D call. There are 14 residues in the CDR3. Germline V gives CDR1 MGHRA, CDR2 YSYEKL. V lost 4 bases and J 4 bases, leaving 12 bases between the germline ends. The CDR3 DNA follows: TGCGCCAGCAGCCCCGGTGGGTGGTCAGATACGCAGTATTTT. Amino acids: CASSPGGWSDTQYF.

V usage is TRBV28 and J usage is TRBJ1-2; 8 bases match TRBD1. Germline V CDR1 and CDR2: MDHEN, SYDVKM. Unmatched junction bases numbered 13, after V lost 3 bases and J lost 4 bases. This CDR3 comprises 17 residues. The CDR3 loop is CASSFQGASNPIYGYTF. The CDR3 DNA sequence: TGTGCCAGCAGTTTTCAGGGGGCGAGTAACCCCATCTATGGCTACACCTTC.

The genes are TRBV3-1 and TRBJ2-1; D might be TRBD1 (6 bases). The tail of the sequence fits TRBJ2-7 better, so the J call may be wrong. The V gene's germline CDR1 is LGHDT and CDR2 YNNKEL (reference sequence). This CDR3 has 15 amino acids. CDR3 nucleotide sequence: TGTGCCAGCAGCCAAGGGGGGCTGGTTTACAATGAGCAGTACTTC. Protein sequence: CASSQGGLVYNEQYF.

CDR3 in amino acids: CASSFGLLARVPYEQYF. The CDR3 nucleotides read TGTGCCAGCAGTTTTGGGTTGTTGGCCCGAGTCCCCTACGAGCAGTACTTC. V and J are TRBV12-3 or TRBV12-4 and TRBJ2-7; D uncertain. There are 17 residues in the CDR3. Deletions cut 3 bases from V and 2 bases from J, with 20 bases between.

This clonotype has just a few counts. V usage is TRBV5-1 and J usage is TRBJ2-7; D not resolved. The CDR3 covers 14 residues. In germline, CDR1 is SGHRS, CDR2 YFSETQ. The V end lost 7 bases, the J end lost 3 bases, and 17 bases lay between the germline ends. The CDR3 bases are TGCGCCAGCTCCCCCGGGTGGACCCTCTACGAGCAGTACTTC. Amino acids: CASSPGWTLYEQYF.

This clonotype showed up just a few times. The chain has TRBV5-1 and TRBJ2-1, with D perhaps matching TRBD1 or TRBD2 (6 bases each). In germline, CDR1 is SGHRS, CDR2 YFSETQ. V gave up 4 bases and J gave up 5 bases, with 16 bases separating them. The CDR3 spans 15 residues. The CDR3 DNA sequence: TGCGCCAGCAGCAGAGAGGGGGGCCGACACAATGAGCAGTTCTTC. Translation gives CASSREGGRHNEQFF.

The rearrangement joins TRBV29-1 to TRBJ1-2, with 8 bases that match TRBD1. V trimming: 4 bases; J trimming: 2 bases; junction bases outside the gene matches: 6. Germline CDR1 and CDR2: SQVTM and ANQGSEA. CDR3 length: 14 amino acids. In DNA, the CDR3 is TGCAGCGTTGCAAGGGACAGGATAAACTATGGCTACACCTTC. Its protein is CSVARDRINYGYTF.

Regarding this clonotype: A read error is possible here, since a much larger clone lies one base away. V usage is TRBV28 and J usage is TRBJ2-5, with D unresolved. The V end lost 5 bases, the J end lost 11 bases, and 12 bases lay between the germline ends. Germline assignment: CDR1 MDHEN and CDR2 SYDVKM. This CDR3 region has 11 residues. The CDR3 region is CASSRLNEQYF. In DNA form, the CDR3 reads TGTGCCAGCAGTCGCCTCAATGAGCAGTACTTC.

J is TRBJ2-5 and V is TRBV20-1; D is possibly TRBD2 (6 bases). The V gene's germline CDR1 is DFQATT and CDR2 SNEGSKA (reference sequence). This CDR3 has 15 residues. Trimming pared 4 bases from V and 2 bases from J, leaving 17 bases between. The CDR3 coding sequence is TGCAGTGCTACGAGGGACGGAGGGCTTCAAGAGACCCAGTACTTC. It codes for CSATRDGGLQETQYF.

The CDR3, as DNA: TGCGCCAGCAGCCAAGATGGTGGGACTAGCGGGATTTACGAGCAGTACTTC. This translates into CASSQDGGTSGIYEQYF. The chain has TRBV4-1 and TRBJ2-7; 13 bases align to TRBD2. Germline lookup yields CDR1 MGHRA and CDR2 YSYEKL. CDR3 length: 17 amino acids. The J segment lost 4 bases and the V segment lost 0 bases, leaving 6 bases of the junction unmatched.

This clonotype has just one count. The chain carries TRBV2 and TRBJ2-3; D possibly corresponds to TRBD1 (5 bases). CDR3 length: 13 amino acids. Germline-derived CDR1 and CDR2 are SNHLY and FYNNEI. Trimming took off 5 bases at V and 4 bases at J, with 10 bases between the two ends. CDR3 DNA sequence: TGTGCCAGCAGTTCAGACAGACCAGATACGCAGTATTTT. It encodes CASSSDRPDTQYF.

On this clonotype itself: The junction differs from germline at one of its ends, possibly a read error. This sequence joins TRBV12-3 or TRBV12-4 and TRBJ1-2; D may be TRBD1 (6 bases). The CDR3 totals 13 residues. The CDR3 DNA sequence: TGTGCCAGCAGAAGGACAGTTAACTGTGGCTACACCTTC. This codes for CASRRTVNCGYTF.

The rearrangement uses TRBV20-1 and TRBJ2-6; D unclear. V lost 6 bases and J lost 1, with 10 bases in between. The CDR3 covers 14 residues. From germline, CDR1 is DFQATT and CDR2 SNEGSKA (reference sequence). The CDR3 bases are TGCAGTGCCGCGCCGTCTTCTGGGGCCAACGTCCTGACTTTC. Protein product: CSAAPSSGANVLTF.

The genes are TRBV7-2 and TRBJ2-4; D gene unclear. Near its end, the DNA agrees better with TRBJ2-7, so the J call may be wrong. In germline, CDR1 is SGHTA, CDR2 FQGNSA. There are 14 residues in the CDR3. The CDR3 sequence is CASSYDSRGYEQYF. In nucleotides, the CDR3 is TGTGCCAGCAGCTACGACTCCCGAGGATACGAGCAGTACTTC.

This clonotype has just a few counts. V and J are TRBV18 and TRBJ2-1; D tentatively fits TRBD1 or TRBD2 (5 bases each). Germline values: CDR1 KGHSH, CDR2 LQKENI. V was shortened by 6 bases and J by 0 bases, with 15 bases between the two germline ends. The length of the CDR3 is 16 residues. The CDR3 sequence: CASSTGHLSSYNEQFF. Here the CDR3 DNA reads TGTGCCAGCTCTACGGGGCACTTAAGCTCCTACAATGAGCAGTTCTTC.

Written as DNA, the CDR3 is TGCGCCAGCAGTGACGGGACAGGGAAGTTCGAGCAGTACTTC. Translated, it gives CASSDGTGKFEQYF. The rearrangement joins TRBV5-1 to TRBJ2-5, with 9 bases that match TRBD1. The end of the DNA is better explained by TRBJ2-7, so the J call may be wrong. The germline V gene encodes CDR1 SGHRS and CDR2 YFSETQ. This CDR3 spans 14 amino acids.

The chain carries TRBV27 and TRBJ2-2; 8 positions agree with TRBD2. CDR1 and CDR2 from the germline V gene are MNHEY and SMNVEV (reference sequence). The CDR3 spans 16 residues. The V and J ends lost 1 base and 6 bases, in that order; junction bases with no gene match: 7. The CDR3 reads CASSLLASGSPGELFF. The CDR3 bases are TGTGCCAGCAGTTTATTAGCTAGCGGGTCGCCCGGGGAGCTGTTTTTT.

This clonotype appeared many times. The chain couples TRBV28 to TRBJ2-5; D is possibly TRBD2 (7 bases). Germline V gene sequence: CDR1 MDHEN, CDR2 SYDVKM. This CDR3 is built from 14 residues. The V and J ends lost 8 bases and 1 base respectively, with 14 bases between them. The CDR3 here is CASSPGGSQETQYF. As DNA, the CDR3 is TGTGCCAGCTCTCCGGGGGGCAGCCAAGAGACCCAGTACTTC.

The chain joins TRBV12-3 or TRBV12-4 to TRBJ2-1; 9 bases align to TRBD2. The CDR3 consists of 14 residues. Losses at the gene ends were 5 bases for V and 5 bases for J; bases not matched to a gene: 4. DNA for the CDR3: TGTGCCAGCAGTGCCTTAGCGGGAGACAATGAGCAGTTCTTC. This codes for CASSALAGDNEQFF.

This chain joins TRBV7-9 and TRBJ1-4; D unresolved. This CDR3 is built from 17 residues. With 5 bases removed from V and 7 bases from J, the gap between germline ends came to 23 bases. The germline V gene has CDR1 SEHNR and CDR2 FQNEAQ (reference sequence). CDR3 DNA: TGTGCCAGCAGCGAGGATTTTTGGTCCCGGGCGGGTGAAAAACTGTTTTTT. Translated, it gives CASSEDFWSRAGEKLFF.

The chain has TRBV5-1 and TRBJ2-2, with TRBD2 identical over 7 bases. J was trimmed by 6 bases and V by 2 bases; bases with no gene match: 10. The CDR3 spans 16 residues. Germline loops: CDR1 SGHRS, CDR2 YFSETQ. The CDR3 bases are TGCGCCAGCAGCTTTATTGCGGGAGTGTTCTCCGGGGAGCTGTTTTTT. This sequence encodes CASSFIAGVFSGELFF.